The 26 T cell receptor beta chains listed next were all sequenced from one sample in a study of T cells expressing NK-cell markers (TCRdb year 2020). The library was built by means of 5' RACE. Data came from an Illumina HiSeq 2000. Based on TCRdb reprocessing of the reads, there is one entry per CDR3 protein sequence, and DNA is missing. The table kept for this sample lists about 7,200 distinct CDR3 sequences. The ten most abundant clones make up 10% of the sample. The sequenced material came from blood T cells: a sorted CD56 or NKG2C T cell subset, CD4+ or CD8+ T cells, or bulk PBMC T cells (not recorded which). Receptor source: a man younger than 30 in good health. Donor details come from another sample of the same person, matched by shared clones.

The rearrangement joins TRBV24-1 to TRBJ2-3; with no DNA, the TCRdb D assignment of TRBD1 cannot be verified. CDR3 length equals 16 residues. Germline values: CDR1 KGHDR, CDR2 SFDVKD. The CDR3 sequence is CATSDVLDSPADTQYF.

V gene TRBV27 combines with J gene TRBJ2-7; TCRdb's D call, TRBD2, is unchecked because there is no DNA. Per the germline V gene, CDR1 is MNHEY and CDR2 is SMNVEV (reference sequence). CDR3 length: 15 amino acids. CDR3 amino acids: CASSPLAKITYEQYF.

This chain joins TRBV2 and TRBJ2-2; TCRdb proposes TRBD2, but this gene call is untestable without DNA. Germline V gene data show CDR1 as SNHLY and CDR2 as FYNNEI. This CDR3 is 18 amino acids long. CDR3 protein: CASSERSGSKWVTGELFF.

This clonotype is deemed medium-sized by its frequency. The chain carries TRBV18 and TRBJ2-2. CDR1 and CDR2 from the germline V gene are KGHSH and LQKENI. There are 11 residues in the CDR3. The CDR3: CASSRTGELFF.

The rearrangement joins TRBV9 to TRBJ1-1. Germline V gives CDR1 SGDLS, CDR2 YYNGEE. There are 13 residues in the CDR3. Here the CDR3 reads CASSVAENTEAFF.

By frequency, this clonotype is medium-sized. The chain joins TRBV7-9 to TRBJ2-7; TCRdb's D call, TRBD1, is unchecked because there is no DNA. This CDR3 has 17 residues. Germline V gene lookup returns CDR1 SEHNR and CDR2 FQNEAQ (reference sequence). The CDR3 spells CASSPVKGLSRPHEQYF.

The chain is built from TRBV30 and TRBJ1-1; TCRdb's D call, TRBD1, is unchecked because there is no DNA. Per germline, CDR1 GTSNPN and CDR2 SVGIG (reference sequence). This CDR3 has 16 amino acids. CDR3 sequence: CAWSTPLGRSNTEAFF. Drawing the rest from reference TRBV30 and TRBJ1-1, the complete variable domain is SQTIHQWPATLVQPVGSPLSLECTVEGTSNPNLYWYRQAAGRGLQLLFYSVGIGQISSEVPQNLSASRPQDRQFILSSKKLLLSDSGFYLCAWSTPLGRSNTEAFFGQGTRLTVV.

The chain carries TRBV7-2 and TRBJ2-6; TCRdb calls TRBD1, which cannot be checked without DNA. The CDR3 loop spans 17 amino acids. CDR1 SGHTA and CDR2 FQGNSA come from the germline V gene. The CDR3 protein is CASSQDRQLSGANVLTF.

The CDR3 here is CSVETGTTNEQFF. V usage is TRBV29-1 and J usage is TRBJ2-1; checking the TCRdb D call of TRBD1 is not possible without DNA. The CDR3 extends over 13 amino acids. CDR1 and CDR2 from the germline V gene are SQVTM and ANQGSEA.

This sequence joins TRBV4-3 and TRBJ2-5; TCRdb picks TRBD1, but there is no DNA to check that call. The germline CDR1 and CDR2 sequences are LGHNA and YSLEER. The CDR3 consists of 16 residues. The CDR3 is CASSQHIAGLQEIQYF.

V and J are TRBV12-3 or TRBV12-4 and TRBJ1-3; absent DNA, TCRdb's TRBD1 call cannot be checked. The CDR3 runs to 16 residues. CDR3 region: CASSLRDITSGNTIYF.

The V and J genes are TRBV3-1 and TRBJ2-7; TCRdb's assignment of TRBD1 cannot be checked, as there is no DNA. Germline CDR1 is LGHDT and CDR2 is YNNKEL (reference sequence). This CDR3 spans 18 amino acids. CDR3 loop: CASSQDGQYGTPSYEQYF.

This chain joins TRBV7-8 and TRBJ1-2. The germline V gene encodes CDR1 SGHVS and CDR2 FQNEAQ. This CDR3 has 15 residues. CDR3 residues: CASSLERAAFYGYTF.

This clonotype is classed as medium-sized by frequency. The chain is built from TRBV29-1 and TRBJ2-1; TCRdb lists TRBD2, though no DNA is available to test this call. CDR3 length: 15 amino acids. Germline V gives CDR1 SQVTM, CDR2 ANQGSEA. The CDR3 reads CSVGTSGSSYNEQFF.

J is TRBJ1-5 and V is TRBV20-1; TCRdb indicates TRBD1, and absent DNA this call remains unverified. Germline assignment: CDR1 DFQATT and CDR2 SNEGSKA (reference sequence). The CDR3 is 12 amino acids. The CDR3 loop reads CGGQGDNQPQHF.

V usage is TRBV13 and J usage is TRBJ1-2; TCRdb picks TRBD1, but there is no DNA to check that call. CDR1 is PRHDT and CDR2 is FYEKMQ in the germline V gene (reference sequence). CDR3 length equals 14 residues. The CDR3 reads CASSFGYRERGYTF.

Its frequency marks this clonotype as medium-sized. This rearrangement joins TRBV5-1 to TRBJ2-7; the D gene TCRdb calls, TRBD2, cannot be checked with no DNA. The CDR3 runs 15 residues. The germline V gene encodes CDR1 SGHRS and CDR2 YFSETQ. This CDR3 is CASTFGLAGGYEQYF.

This sequence joins TRBV20-1 and TRBJ2-3; the TCRdb D gene call, TRBD2, has no DNA to confirm it. Germline V gene sequence: CDR1 DFQATT, CDR2 SNEGSKA (reference sequence). CDR3 length: 17 amino acids. The CDR3 spells CSAPRTSGRWGTDTQYF.

This clonotype registers medium-sized (0.01 to 0.1%) by frequency. The chain employs TRBV19 and TRBJ2-5; TCRdb calls TRBD2, which cannot be checked without DNA. The CDR3 sequence is 14 residues long. Germline CDR1 and CDR2: LNHDA and SQIVND (reference sequence). Here the CDR3 reads CATRSRGSYETQYF.

This clonotype is classed as medium-sized (0.01 to 0.1%) by frequency. V gene TRBV6-5 combines with J gene TRBJ1-2; TCRdb reports TRBD1, a call that lacks DNA to check it against. Germline V gene data show CDR1 as MNHEY and CDR2 as SVGAGI. This CDR3 contains 14 residues. CDR3 protein: CASSYWPRGAGYTF.

V is TRBV6-5 and J is TRBJ2-3. The V gene's germline CDR1 is MNHEY and CDR2 SVGAGI. The CDR3 has 14 residues. CDR3 protein: CASSYSLAGDTQYF.

Measured by frequency, this clonotype is medium-sized. The chain carries TRBV7-8 and TRBJ2-5; TCRdb gives TRBD1 as the D gene, but with no DNA this cannot be confirmed. Germline V gene lookup returns CDR1 SGHVS and CDR2 FQNEAQ. This CDR3 region has 21 residues. CDR3 amino acids: CASSSPRDNSKKREKQETQYF.

The chain's CDR3 is CASSPLREETQYF. The chain is built from TRBV18 and TRBJ2-5; TCRdb calls TRBD2, which cannot be checked without DNA. The CDR3 extends over 13 amino acids. The germline V gene has CDR1 KGHSH and CDR2 LQKENI.

The chain has TRBV27 and TRBJ1-1. Germline assignment: CDR1 MNHEY and CDR2 SMNVEV (reference sequence). The CDR3 is made up of 12 amino acids. This CDR3 reads CASSFWRGEAFF.

The rearrangement links TRBV5-1 to TRBJ2-4; TCRdb outputs TRBD1, but without DNA this stays unchecked. Germline V CDR1 and CDR2: SGHRS, YFSETQ. The CDR3 runs 15 residues. CDR3: CASSPRGGRDGIQYF. Together with reference TRBV5-1 and TRBJ2-4, the CDR3 gives the full variable domain: KAGVTQTPRYLIKTRGQQVTLSCSPISGHRSVSWYQQTPGQGLQFLFEYFSETQRNKGNFPGRFSGRQFSNSRSEMNVSTLELGDSALYLCASSPRGGRDGIQYFGAGTRLSVL.

The chain joins TRBV2 to TRBJ2-7. This CDR3 is 11 amino acids long. Germline V lookup: CDR1 SNHLY, CDR2 FYNNEI. CDR3 residues: CASSLAYEQYF.